A single sample gave rise to the 20 T cell receptor beta chains below, sequenced in a study of shared clonotypes between healthy human individuals. Cells designated naive CD8 were CD45RO-negative and were positively selected for CCR7, with terminally differentiated effector memory CD45RA+ cells excluded. Measured with immunoSEQ multiplex PCR; TCRdb has only the in-frame clones, and not every one. The sample consists of approximately 720,000 clones, roughly 94% of them appearing once. Sequencing used naive CD8+ T cells sorted from blood. The origin of the receptors is a man under 40 in good health.

V and J are TRBV9 and TRBJ1-5; the D is unclear. V gave up 0 bases and J gave up 5 bases, with 6 bases separating them. Germline assignment: CDR1 SGDLS and CDR2 YYNGEE. The CDR3 totals 13 residues. CDR3 in DNA: TGTGCCAGCAGCGTAGAGGATCATCAGCCCCAGCATTTT. Translation gives CASSVEDHQPQHF.

The CDR3 sequence: CASSSGHAVVTGELFF. In nucleotides, the CDR3 is TGTGCCAGCAGCTCGGGACATGCCGTGGTCACCGGGGAGCTGTTTTTT. The V call is TRBV7-3, the J call TRBJ2-2; D is possibly TRBD1 (6 bases). CDR1 is SGHTA and CDR2 is FQGTGA in the germline V gene. V was clipped by 4 bases and J by 4 bases, with 16 bases between them. The length of the CDR3 is 16 residues.

This clone has just one count. V is TRBV25-1 and J is TRBJ1-1; 7 positions match TRBD1. Germline V CDR1 and CDR2: MGHDK, SYGVNS. The CDR3 consists of 17 residues. Trimming took 4 bases from V and 1 from J; bases not matched to a gene: 12. The CDR3 spells CASSGVTGERGNTEAFF. Here the CDR3 DNA reads TGTGCCAGCAGTGGGGTTACAGGGGAGAGGGGGAACACTGAAGCTTTCTTT.

J is TRBJ1-3 and V is TRBV7-9; 7 bases align to TRBD1. Germline V gene sequence: CDR1 SEHNR, CDR2 FQNEAQ (reference sequence). The CDR3 totals 18 residues. V lost 5 bases to trimming and J lost 0 bases; unmatched junction nucleotides: 13. The DNA for the CDR3 is TGTGCCAGCAGCCACCCGATCGGACAGGCCCTCTCTGGAAACACCATATATTTT. The encoded protein is CASSHPIGQALSGNTIYF.

This clone showed up just once. The chain carries TRBV15 and TRBJ2-7; D is unclear. The CDR3 contains 14 residues. Trimming took 4 bases from V and 0 from J, leaving 10 bases between them. Germline V gene lookup returns CDR1 LNHNV and CDR2 YYDKDF (reference sequence). In DNA, the CDR3 is TGTGCCACCAGCATCGAACGCGCCTCCTACGAGCAGTACTTC. This gives the protein CATSIERASYEQYF.

The chain is built from TRBV19 and TRBJ2-1, with 11 bases fitting TRBD2. The CDR3 loop spans 16 amino acids. CDR1 and CDR2 (germline): LNHDA, SQIVND (reference sequence). The V gene end was trimmed by 4 bases and the J gene end by 7 bases; junction bases not matched to a gene: 9. CDR3 DNA: TGTGCCAGTAGTACCCTAACTAGCGGGAGCAGGAATGAGCAGTTCTTC. It specifies CASSTLTSGSRNEQFF.

The rearrangement links TRBV2 to TRBJ1-1; D not certain. V lost 8 bases and J 0 bases, leaving 16 bases between the germline ends. This CDR3 region has 15 residues. The germline V gene has CDR1 SNHLY and CDR2 FYNNEI. The CDR3 DNA is TGTGCCAGCTCACGACACAGAGCCATGAACACTGAAGCTTTCTTT. It translates to CASSRHRAMNTEAFF.

The rearrangement links TRBV9 to TRBJ2-3; 10 bases fit TRBD2. The CDR3 is 16 residues long. Germline lookup yields CDR1 SGDLS and CDR2 YYNGEE. With V trimmed by 3 bases and J by 1 base, 5 bases remained unmatched. The CDR3 DNA is TGTGCCAGCAGCGATTCTAGCGGGAGAGGCACAGATACGCAGTATTTT. This encodes CASSDSSGRGTDTQYF.

This clone was detected once. This chain connects TRBV6-1 to TRBJ2-7; D might be TRBD1 (6 bases). CDR3 size: 14 residues. Trimming took 5 bases from V and 4 from J, leaving 15 bases between them. Germline CDR1 MNHNS, CDR2 SASEGT. The CDR3 region has the DNA TGTGCCAGCAGTCGACAGGCCTTTGGATACGAGCAGTACTTC. Its protein product is CASSRQAFGYEQYF.

The chain recombines TRBV2 with TRBJ1-5, with D maybe TRBD1 (5 bases). The CDR3 runs to 15 residues. Trimming stripped 4 bases from V and 1 base from J, with 11 bases between. Germline V lookup: CDR1 SNHLY, CDR2 FYNNEI. The CDR3 coding sequence is TGTGCCAGCAGTGGCGCAGGGACCAGCAATCAGCCCCAGCATTTT. This sequence encodes CASSGAGTSNQPQHF. The full variable domain, completed using reference TRBV2 and TRBJ1-5, is EPEVTQTPSHQVTQMGQEVILRCVPISNHLYFYWYRQILGQKVEFLVSFYNNEISEKSEIFDDQFSVERPDGSNFTLKIRSTKLEDSAMYFCASSGAGTSNQPQHFGDGTRLSIL.

The gene calls are TRBV29-1 and TRBJ2-7; the D gene is possibly TRBD1 (5 bases). Trimming pared 2 bases from V and 2 bases from J, leaving 16 bases between. Germline lookup yields CDR1 SQVTM and CDR2 ANQGSEA. CDR3 length: 15 amino acids. Written as DNA, the CDR3 is TGCAGCGTTGAAATTGCTGGACAAAAACCCTACGAGCAGTACTTC. Protein: CSVEIAGQKPYEQYF.

This chain joins TRBV29-1 and TRBJ2-5, with D tentatively TRBD2 (6 bases). The germline V gene encodes CDR1 SQVTM and CDR2 ANQGSEA. V lost 6 bases, J lost 4 bases, and 12 bases lay in between. There are 12 residues in the CDR3. CDR3 protein: CSVEGSGETQYF. CDR3 bases: TGCAGCGTGGAGGGCTCTGGAGAGACCCAGTACTTC.

Of note for this clone: Other DNA sequences from this sample encode an identical CDR3 as well. The gene calls are TRBV27 and TRBJ2-7; 7 nucleotides agree with TRBD1. The CDR3 totals 14 residues. Germline V gene sequence: CDR1 MNHEY, CDR2 SMNVEV (reference sequence). Germline trimming cut 3 bases from V and 0 bases from J; bases unmatched to any gene: 2. The CDR3 reads CASSFGDSSYEQYF. The CDR3, as DNA: TGTGCCAGCAGTTTTGGGGACAGCTCCTACGAGCAGTACTTC.

This clone was picked up one time. The chain has TRBV19 and TRBJ1-1; D might be TRBD1 (5 bases). V was cut by 6 bases and J by 1 base, with 9 bases left in between. This CDR3 contains 13 residues. Germline lookup yields CDR1 LNHDA and CDR2 SQIVND (reference sequence). DNA of the CDR3: TGTGCCAGTAGCGGGGCCTCGAACACTGAAGCTTTCTTT. Protein product: CASSGASNTEAFF.

This chain joins TRBV5-1 and TRBJ2-7; D is undetermined. The ends were cut back, 5 bases at V and 2 bases at J, with 20 bases in the middle. Germline-derived CDR1 and CDR2 are SGHRS and YFSETQ. This CDR3 has 16 residues. CDR3 DNA: TGCGCCAGCAGTCTACTCATAGAGACACCGGCCTACGAGCAGTACTTC. This encodes CASSLLIETPAYEQYF.

A remark on this clone: Other DNA sequences in the sample encode the same CDR3. The CDR3 DNA reads as TGTGCCAGCTCTCGGTCGAACACCGGGGAGCTGTTTTTT. Residues: CASSRSNTGELFF. The J gene is TRBJ2-2, the V gene TRBV27, with D hard to call. The CDR3 is 13 amino acids. V lost 8 bases to trimming and J lost 0 bases, with 7 bases between them. The germline gives CDR1 MNHEY, CDR2 SMNVEV (reference sequence).

CDR3 DNA: TGCAGCGTGATGACAGGCCGCTCTGGAAACACCATATATTTT. This gives the protein CSVMTGRSGNTIYF. The chain employs TRBV29-1 and TRBJ1-3, with D perhaps matching TRBD1 (6 bases). The germline V and J ends were trimmed by 6 bases and 0 bases, with 12 bases remaining between them. This CDR3 is 14 amino acids long. Per germline, CDR1 SQVTM and CDR2 ANQGSEA.

The gene calls are TRBV19 and TRBJ1-5, with a weak D call TRBD1 (6 bases). Per germline, CDR1 LNHDA and CDR2 SQIVND (reference sequence). The V end was cut by 1 base, the J end by 0 bases, with 7 bases between. This CDR3 is built from 15 residues. The CDR3 spells CASSIGTASNQPQHF. The CDR3 nucleotides are TGTGCCAGTAGTATAGGGACAGCTAGCAATCAGCCCCAGCATTTT.

The CDR3 DNA sequence: TGTGCCAGCAGGGCACTGAACTATGGCTACACCTTC. Its translation is CASRALNYGYTF. J is TRBJ1-2 and V is TRBV6-5; D is unresolved. Germline-derived CDR1 and CDR2 are MNHEY and SVGAGI. V was clipped by 6 bases and J by 2 bases, with 7 bases between them. This CDR3 region has 12 residues.

The genes are TRBV23-1 and TRBJ2-1; perhaps TRBD2 as D (7 bases). TRBV23-1 is labeled an ORF, and its function is uncertain. V lost 2 bases and J 5 bases, leaving 31 bases between the germline ends. The CDR3 loop spans 21 amino acids. The CDR3 is CASSQVAQQGWRELLDNEQFF. The CDR3 DNA follows: TGCGCCAGCAGTCAAGTGGCCCAACAGGGCTGGCGGGAGCTCCTGGACAATGAGCAGTTCTTC.